Shown below are 27 T cell receptor beta chains from a single sample sequenced in a study of vaccination and CD4 T cells after COVID-19. Sequencing of cultured CD4+ T cell DNA used the Oncomine TCR Beta short-read assay. TCRdb re-called the PCR reads with MiXCR, one entry per CDR3 protein. Of over 15,000 distinct CDR3 sequences in the sample, 44% are singletons; the top ten hold 15% to 20%. The time point was: late sampling 161 to 241 days after vaccination in three convalescent patients. Treatment denoted: roughly 10-day PBMC culture with coronavirus spike peptide pools or control peptides (ViraFEST assay). What these receptors recognize is not known. The material was CD4+ T cells from blood, cultured in vitro, obtained about 7 months after SARS-CoV-2 vaccination. The receptors here all came from a human donor who had recovered from COVID-19.

This clonotype was seen a few times. V and J are TRBV12-3 or TRBV12-4 and TRBJ1-5; D remains unclear. The CDR3 extends over 13 amino acids. V shed 5 bases and J shed 3 bases, with 8 bases lying between them. Here the CDR3 DNA reads TGTGCCAGCAGTGTCCGACCCAATCAGCCCCAGCATTTT. This translates into CASSVRPNQPQHF.

The V and J genes are TRBV5-1 and TRBJ1-5, with D possibly TRBD1 on 6 matching bases. The germline V gene has CDR1 SGHRS and CDR2 YFSETQ. The CDR3 has 15 residues. V lost 0 bases, J lost 5 bases, and 12 bases lay in between. The CDR3 DNA reads TGCGCCAGCAGCTTGGTCCCAGGGGTCCATCAGCCCCAGCATTTT. This codes for CASSLVPGVHQPQHF. The variable domain in full, completed from reference TRBV5-1 and TRBJ1-5, reads KAGVTQTPRYLIKTRGQQVTLSCSPISGHRSVSWYQQTPGQGLQFLFEYFSETQRNKGNFPGRFSGRQFSNSRSEMNVSTLELGDSALYLCASSLVPGVHQPQHFGDGTRLSIL.

This clonotype occurred a few times. V gene TRBV20-1 combines with J gene TRBJ1-1; 7 bases align to TRBD1. Trimming at V came to 0 bases and at J to 5 bases, leaving 6 bases not matched to a gene. This CDR3 comprises 14 residues. Germline lookup yields CDR1 DFQATT and CDR2 SNEGSKA (reference sequence). In DNA, the CDR3 is TGCAGTGCTAGAGATTTCCAGGGGGGGACTGAAGCTTTCTTT. Translation: CSARDFQGGTEAFF.

CDR3 loop: CASSQGQGSGANVLTF. The CDR3 nucleotides read TGCGCCAGCAGCCAAGGACAGGGGTCTGGGGCCAACGTCCTGACTTTC. V usage is TRBV10-2 and J usage is TRBJ2-6; 9 nucleotides agree with TRBD1. Trimming took 6 bases from V and 1 from J; bases not matched to a gene: 4. The germline V gene has CDR1 WSHSY and CDR2 SAAADI. The CDR3 covers 16 residues.

This chain joins TRBV20-1 and TRBJ2-2, with 10 positions matching TRBD2. CDR1 DFQATT and CDR2 SNEGSKA come from the germline V gene (reference sequence). There are 14 residues in the CDR3. V lost 5 bases and J lost 6; bases outside the gene matches: 6. CDR3 coding DNA: TGCAGTGCTCCCCTAGCGGGAGTGCCCGGGGAGCTGTTTTTT. It codes for CSAPLAGVPGELFF.

The rearrangement joins TRBV20-1 to TRBJ2-5; 10 bases agree with TRBD2. The CDR3 covers 13 residues. The germline CDR1 and CDR2 sequences are DFQATT and SNEGSKA (reference sequence). Trimming cost V 7 bases and J 5 bases; bases outside gene matches: 7. The CDR3 spells CSGLAGVRETQYF. DNA for the CDR3: TGCAGTGGTCTAGCGGGAGTAAGGGAGACCCAGTACTTC.

This rearrangement joins TRBV7-8 to TRBJ2-7, with TRBD2 identical over 8 bases. Germline V CDR1 and CDR2: SGHVS, FQNEAQ. With V trimmed by 2 bases and J by 9 bases, 6 bases remained unmatched. CDR3 length: 13 amino acids. In DNA form, the CDR3 reads TGTGCCAGCAGCTTAAGAGCGGGAGCGGGGCAGTACTTC. Protein product: CASSLRAGAGQYF.

The chain links TRBV19 to TRBJ1-1, with 7 bases matching TRBD1. Per the germline V gene, CDR1 is LNHDA and CDR2 is SQIVND (reference sequence). V trimming: 5 bases; J trimming: 1 base; junction bases outside the gene matches: 10. The CDR3 sequence is 16 residues long. CDR3 amino acids: CASSVSPDRQNTEAFF. In DNA form, the CDR3 reads TGTGCCAGTAGTGTGAGTCCGGACAGGCAGAACACTGAAGCTTTCTTT.

This chain uses TRBV6-4 with TRBJ2-3; TRBD2 matches 8 bases. Germline loops: CDR1 MRHNA, CDR2 SNTAGT. V shed 5 bases and J 4 bases; nucleotides not matched to a gene: 8. This CDR3 is 15 amino acids long. The CDR3 coding sequence is TGTGCCAGCAGTTCCTCGGGAGGGCTCGCAGATACGCAGTATTTT. Its translation: CASSSSGGLADTQYF.

V gene TRBV7-9 combines with J gene TRBJ2-5, with D unresolved. Germline V gives CDR1 SEHNR, CDR2 FQNEAQ (reference sequence). V lost 1 base and J lost 5, with 8 bases in between. The CDR3 is made up of 13 amino acids. CDR3 bases: TGTGCCAGCAGCTTAGAGGACGGGGAGACCCAGTACTTC. As protein: CASSLEDGETQYF.

This clonotype was found a few times. V gene TRBV20-1 combines with J gene TRBJ2-5; TRBD2 aligns across 7 bases. J lost 1 base, V lost 3 bases, and 5 bases had no gene match. The CDR3 is made up of 14 amino acids. Germline assignment: CDR1 DFQATT and CDR2 SNEGSKA (reference sequence). The CDR3 DNA reads TGCAGTGCTAGCGGGGGGACCTTCCAAGAGACCCAGTACTTC. Amino acids: CSASGGTFQETQYF.

The V call is TRBV5-4, the J call TRBJ1-5; D perhaps matches TRBD1 (5 bases). Germline assignment: CDR1 SGHNT and CDR2 YYREEE (reference sequence). V was shortened by 0 bases and J by 4 bases, with 8 bases between the two germline ends. This CDR3 has 14 residues. Here the CDR3 DNA reads TGTGCCAGCAGCTTGGCGGGGGTGAATCAGCCCCAGCATTTT. As protein: CASSLAGVNQPQHF.

The J gene is TRBJ1-2, the V gene TRBV2, with 9 positions matching TRBD1. The CDR3 length is 13 residues. V was pared by 4 bases and J by 4 bases, with 1 base of the junction left unmatched. Germline V gene sequence: CDR1 SNHLY, CDR2 FYNNEI. The CDR3 DNA reads as TGTGCCAGCAGTGTACAGGGGGCCTATGGCTACACCTTC. Amino acid sequence: CASSVQGAYGYTF.

The J gene is TRBJ2-7, the V gene TRBV6-1, with D possibly matching TRBD1 (5 bases). Trimming took off 6 bases at V and 3 bases at J, with 18 bases between the two ends. The CDR3 sequence is 15 residues long. Germline V gives CDR1 MNHNS, CDR2 SASEGT. Here the CDR3 DNA reads TGTGCCAGCAGCTATGACAGCACCCCCGACTACGAGCAGTACTTC. It encodes CASSYDSTPDYEQYF.

V usage is TRBV9 and J usage is TRBJ1-2; TRBD1 might be the D (5 bases). Between the trimmed V and J ends, which lost 0 bases and 4 bases, there was a span of 16 bases. This CDR3 comprises 16 residues. From germline, CDR1 is SGDLS and CDR2 YYNGEE. CDR3: CASSVARGREGYGYTF. The CDR3 bases are TGTGCCAGCAGCGTAGCCCGGGGACGGGAAGGCTATGGCTACACCTTC. The full variable domain, completed using reference TRBV9 and TRBJ1-2, is DSGVTQTPKHLITATGQRVTLRCSPRSGDLSVYWYQQSLDQGLQFLIQYYNGEERAKGNILERFSAQQFPDLHSELNLSSLELGDSALYFCASSVARGREGYGYTFGSGTRLTVV.

This sequence joins TRBV7-9 and TRBJ2-6; a possible D gene is TRBD1 (5 bases). V was clipped by 5 bases and J by 2 bases, with 16 bases between them. The germline V gene encodes CDR1 SEHNR and CDR2 FQNEAQ (reference sequence). The CDR3 is made up of 17 amino acids. The CDR3 region has the DNA TGTGCCAGCAGCCCGACAGTTCTCTCTACTGGGGCCAACGTCCTGACTTTC. Protein sequence: CASSPTVLSTGANVLTF.

The rearrangement links TRBV20-1 to TRBJ2-3; no definite D call. CDR1 is DFQATT and CDR2 is SNEGSKA in the germline V gene (reference sequence). Trimming shortened V by 1 base and J by 1 base, and 12 bases separated the two germline ends. This CDR3 region has 15 residues. Here the CDR3 reads CSARVGRLGTDTQYF. The DNA of the CDR3 is TGCAGTGCTAGAGTAGGCAGATTGGGCACAGATACGCAGTATTTT.

A few counts support this clonotype. The gene calls are TRBV5-4 and TRBJ2-7, with D possibly being TRBD1 or TRBD2 (6 bases each). The CDR3 runs to 15 residues. The germline gives CDR1 SGHNT, CDR2 YYREEE (reference sequence). V shed 1 base and J shed 7 bases, with 18 bases lying between them. The CDR3 coding sequence is TGTGCCAGCAGCTTGCAGGGGACTCCCGTGGTTGAGCAGTACTTC. The encoded protein is CASSLQGTPVVEQYF. The complete variable domain, with remaining parts taken from reference TRBV5-4 and TRBJ2-7, reads ETGVTQSPTHLIKTRGQQVTLRCSSQSGHNTVSWYQQALGQGPQFIFQYYREEENGRGNFPPRFSGLQFPNYSSELNVNALELDDSALYLCASSLQGTPVVEQYFGPGTRLTVT.

The table lists this clonotype with a few counts. The chain is built from TRBV2 and TRBJ2-1, with 8 bases matching TRBD1. Germline V gives CDR1 SNHLY, CDR2 FYNNEI. After removal of 6 bases from V and 6 bases from J, the junction contained 7 bases not matched to a gene. This CDR3 spans 14 amino acids. CDR3 DNA sequence: TGTGCCAGCAGGGACAGGGTTCCATCCAATGAGCAGTTCTTC. This sequence encodes CASRDRVPSNEQFF.

The chain joins TRBV7-9 to TRBJ2-5; the D gene is possibly TRBD1 (6 bases). Germline CDR1 reads SEHNR; CDR2 reads FQNEAQ (reference sequence). The V and J ends lost 3 bases and 3 bases respectively, with 14 bases between them. The CDR3 loop spans 15 amino acids. In DNA, the CDR3 is TGTGCCAGCAGCTTCCCAGGGGTTGGGAAAGAGACCCAGTACTTC. As protein: CASSFPGVGKETQYF.

This clonotype ranks as medium-sized. The rearrangement uses TRBV6-2 or TRBV6-3 and TRBJ2-1; 7 bases map to TRBD2. The CDR3 is 11 residues long. In germline, CDR1 is MNHEY, CDR2 SVGEGT. Trimming removed 7 bases from V and 10 bases from J; junction bases left unmatched: 4. In DNA form, the CDR3 reads TGTGCCAGCAATAACGGGAGGGAGCAGTTCTTC. It is translated as CASNNGREQFF.

The chain couples TRBV7-3 to TRBJ2-1; 11 bases map to TRBD2. In germline, CDR1 is SGHTA, CDR2 FQGTGA. The trim removed 5 bases at V and 7 bases at J, leaving 7 bases unmatched. CDR3 length equals 15 residues. For the CDR3, the DNA is TGTGCCAGCAGCGCCCGACTAGCGGGGAGTAATGAGCAGTTCTTC. This encodes CASSARLAGSNEQFF.

The chain uses TRBV11-3 and TRBJ2-7; 7 bases are a match to TRBD1. This CDR3 contains 14 residues. Germline CDR1 is SGHNT and CDR2 is YENEEA. V lost 5 bases to trimming and J lost 0 bases; unmatched junction nucleotides: 4. The CDR3 DNA is TGTGCCAGCAGCCTCCGGGACAGCTCCTACGAGCAGTACTTC. Its protein is CASSLRDSSYEQYF.

The chain carries TRBV11-2 and TRBJ2-7, with 14 bases lining up with TRBD2. In germline, CDR1 is SGHAT, CDR2 FQNNGV. V dropped 4 bases and J dropped 4; count of bases not matched to a gene: 3. The CDR3 consists of 15 residues. As DNA, the CDR3 is TGTGCCAGCAGCTCGGGACTAGCGGGGGAGTACGAGCAGTACTTC. Encoded protein: CASSSGLAGEYEQYF. Using reference TRBV11-2 and TRBJ2-7 for the parts outside the CDR3, the full variable domain is EAGVAQSPRYKIIEKRQSVAFWCNPISGHATLYWYQQILGQGPKLLIQFQNNGVVDDSQLPKDRFSAERLKGVDSTLKIQPAKLEDSAVYLCASSSGLAGEYEQYFGPGTRLTVT.

The rearrangement joins TRBV29-1 to TRBJ2-7; D possibly corresponds to TRBD2 (5 bases). The CDR3 has 11 amino acids. CDR1 is SQVTM and CDR2 is ANQGSEA in the germline V gene. Trimming shortened V by 4 bases and J by 6 bases, and 10 bases separated the two germline ends. Written as DNA, the CDR3 is TGCAGCGTTGGGACCAGCGGCGAGCAGTACTTC. Translated: CSVGTSGEQYF.

To note about this clonotype: The junction differs from germline at one of its ends, possibly a read error. The chain's CDR3 is CASRLTSGVYNGQFF. CDR3 DNA sequence: TGTGCCAGTAGGCTGACTAGCGGAGTCTACAATGGGCAGTTCTTC. The V gene is TRBV19, the J gene TRBJ2-1; 9 nucleotides match TRBD2. Germline loops: CDR1 LNHDA, CDR2 SQIVND (reference sequence). The CDR3 extends over 15 amino acids.

Only a few counts were recorded for this clonotype. This chain connects TRBV20-1 to TRBJ2-5; TRBD1 is a possible D gene (6 bases). The CDR3 has 13 residues. Deletions cut 3 bases from V and 5 bases from J, with 13 bases between. Germline CDR1 DFQATT, CDR2 SNEGSKA (reference sequence). The CDR3 region has the DNA TGCAGTGCTAGTCAAGGGGGTACGGAGACCCAGTACTTC. Translation gives CSASQGGTETQYF.